This T cell receptor beta chain was captured by sequencing in a study of T cell responses to AZD1222 COVID-19 vaccine. This CDR3 has 13 amino acids. Germline V CDR1 and CDR2: LNHDA, SQIVND (reference sequence). Deletions cut 1 base from V and 4 bases from J, with 8 bases between. Using immunoSEQ multiplex PCR, the repertoire was profiled, and TCRdb retains in-frame clones only, with some absent. Of about 110,000 clones listed, about 90% are singletons. This TCR was sampled from an adult who received the AZD1222 COVID-19 vaccine. The starting material was peripheral blood, obtained 28 days after the second AZD1222 dose. The chain links TRBV19 to TRBJ2-7, with D possibly called TRBD1 or TRBD2 (5 bases each). The CDR3 loop reads CASSIGEGYEQYF. In nucleotides, the CDR3 is TGTGCCAGTAGTATAGGCGAGGGGTACGAGCAGTACTTC.